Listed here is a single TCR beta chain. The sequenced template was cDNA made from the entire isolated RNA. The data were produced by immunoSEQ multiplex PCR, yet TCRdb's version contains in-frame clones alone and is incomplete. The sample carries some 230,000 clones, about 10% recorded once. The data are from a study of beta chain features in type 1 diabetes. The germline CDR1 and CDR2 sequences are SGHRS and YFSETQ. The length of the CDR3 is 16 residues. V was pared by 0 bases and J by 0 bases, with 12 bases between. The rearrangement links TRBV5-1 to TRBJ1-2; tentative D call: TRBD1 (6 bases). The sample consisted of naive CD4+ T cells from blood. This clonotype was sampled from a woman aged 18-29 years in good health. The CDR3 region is CASSLEGDRPNYGYTF. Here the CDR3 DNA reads TGCGCCAGCAGCTTGGAGGGGGACCGACCTAACTATGGCTACACCTTC.